Listed here is a single TCR beta chain. Antigen specificity is unknown. CDR3 length: 11 residues. Germline values: CDR1 SEHNR, CDR2 FQNEAQ (reference sequence). V dropped 8 bases and J dropped 2 bases, with 6 bases sitting between them. The data belong to a study of blood T cells in healthy people across ages. Whole-study results and caveats: Compared with aged donors, long-lived donors showed fewer expanded clones, suggesting selection. Researchers deemed the diversity estimates from one million T cells underestimates. Not knowing donor CMV status may have confounded expanded clonotype changes.

Per individual sample, total RNA of at least 5.5 micrograms was extracted. The use of a sample-barcoded 5' primer and a J-beta primer mix characterized a second PCR of about 7 to 12 cycles. TCRdb passed the 5' RACE reads through MiXCR, listing each CDR3 protein once. The sample lists 790,000 or so distinct CDR3 sequences, roughly three fifths occurring once. The TCR was taken from a man aged 35 to 55 in good health. Sequences were obtained from blood. V and J are TRBV7-9 and TRBJ1-1; D is unresolved. This CDR3 reads CASLDNTEAFF. CDR3 DNA sequence: TGTGCCAGCCTCGACAACACTGAAGCTTTCTTT.